This T cell receptor (beta chain) was identified during a study of T cells in Graves' hyperthyroidism and ophthalmopathy. General study findings and limits: A model of 13 V-J features distinguished ophthalmopathy from stable hyperthyroidism.

There were TCR beta CDR3 regions amplified from RNA transcripts. With the HTBI primer set, the TCR CDR3 went through a first round of RT-PCR. TCRdb used MiXCR to reprocess the multiplex PCR reads, holding one entry per CDR3 protein. The sample has under 750,000 distinct CDR3 sequences, roughly a sixth seen once. Newly diagnosed hyperthyroidism patients aged 18 to 65 years had disease lasting under 2 months. Remarks on this clonotype: Its matching antigen is unknown. This likely comes from a read error, as the CDR3 has no conserved phenylalanine or tryptophan at its end.

This CDR3 contains 16 residues. V gave up 5 bases and J gave up 2 bases, with 15 bases separating them. Germline CDR1 is LGHDT and CDR2 is YNNKEL (reference sequence). The source of this sequence is a woman aged 45-60 years with Graves' hyperthyroidism that later progressed to Graves' ophthalmopathy. Sequenced input: blood. This rearrangement joins TRBV3-1 to TRBJ2-2; D possibly corresponds to TRBD2 (5 bases). The CDR3 sequence is CASSERGIVNTGELFV. Here the CDR3 DNA reads TGTGCCAGCAGCGAGAGAGGGATAGTAAACACCGGGGAGCTGTTTGTT.